One sample yielded the 7 T cell receptor beta chains listed below, sequenced in a study of blood T cell repertoires in COVID-19. This table comes from immunoSEQ multiplex PCR, and its TCRdb copy is limited to in-frame clones, with some not included. The repertoire holds about 210,000 clones, with approximately 81% as singletons. The specimen sequenced was PBMCs or T cells enriched from blood (not recorded which). Receptor source: a woman in her forties or fifties with acute COVID-19.

The CDR3 region is CASRDSQETQYF. The CDR3, as DNA: TGTGCCAGCAGGGACAGCCAAGAGACCCAGTACTTC. The chain joins TRBV6-1 to TRBJ2-5, with D tentatively TRBD1 (6 bases). Germline CDR1 is MNHNS and CDR2 is SASEGT. Deletions cut 6 bases from V and 1 base from J, with 6 bases between. The CDR3 consists of 12 residues.

This chain connects TRBV30 to TRBJ2-1; D perhaps matches TRBD2 (5 bases). This CDR3 spans 14 amino acids. Trimming cost V 3 bases and J 9 bases, with 18 bases left between them. CDR1 and CDR2 (germline): GTSNPN, SVGIG (reference sequence). The CDR3: CAWRGGRWGTEQFF. CDR3 bases: TGTGCCTGGAGGGGCGGGCGGTGGGGAACTGAGCAGTTCTTC.

The rearrangement uses TRBV2 and TRBJ1-3, with 7 bases that match TRBD1. V shed 6 bases and J 0 bases; nucleotides not matched to a gene: 8. The germline CDR1 and CDR2 sequences are SNHLY and FYNNEI. This CDR3 comprises 16 residues. The CDR3 DNA follows: TGTGCCAGCAGCGGTGGGACAGCAGCCTCTGGAAACACCATATATTTT. Amino acids: CASSGGTAASGNTIYF. The entire variable domain, with the rest obtained from reference TRBV2 and TRBJ1-3, is as follows: EPEVTQTPSHQVTQMGQEVILRCVPISNHLYFYWYRQILGQKVEFLVSFYNNEISEKSEIFDDQFSVERPDGSNFTLKIRSTKLEDSAMYFCASSGGTAASGNTIYFGEGSWLTVV.

The table lists this clone with a count of one. The chain combines TRBV15 with TRBJ2-3; no definite D call. This CDR3 is 13 amino acids long. V gave up 1 base and J gave up 6 bases, with 8 bases separating them. Germline loops: CDR1 LNHNV, CDR2 YYDKDF (reference sequence). CDR3 in DNA: TGTGCCACCAGCAGAGTTCCCTTCGATACGCAGTATTTT. It encodes CATSRVPFDTQYF.

This clone counts as medium-sized. V is TRBV7-6 and J is TRBJ2-2; 12 nucleotides agree with TRBD2. Germline lookup yields CDR1 SGHVS and CDR2 FNYEAQ. V gave up 5 bases and J gave up 6 bases; unmatched junction bases: 7. CDR3 size: 16 residues. CDR3 in DNA: TGTGCCAGCAGCGCCCCTAGCGGGGGGGCCCCCGGGGAGCTGTTTTTT. This encodes CASSAPSGGAPGELFF.

The V gene is TRBV5-1, the J gene TRBJ2-3; 10 nucleotides agree with TRBD1. J was trimmed by 3 bases and V by 5 bases; bases with no gene match: 6. This CDR3 comprises 15 residues. Per germline, CDR1 SGHRS and CDR2 YFSETQ. The CDR3: CASRRTGGSTDTQYF. The DNA of the CDR3 is TGCGCCAGCAGAAGGACAGGGGGATCGACAGATACGCAGTATTTT.

This chain links TRBV5-1 with TRBJ1-2; D ambiguous. The germline gives CDR1 SGHRS, CDR2 YFSETQ. The CDR3 has 13 residues. V lost 2 bases to trimming and J lost 0 bases, with 5 bases between them. Here the CDR3 reads CASSLQSNYGYTF. CDR3 DNA: TGCGCCAGCAGCTTACAGTCTAACTATGGCTACACCTTC.